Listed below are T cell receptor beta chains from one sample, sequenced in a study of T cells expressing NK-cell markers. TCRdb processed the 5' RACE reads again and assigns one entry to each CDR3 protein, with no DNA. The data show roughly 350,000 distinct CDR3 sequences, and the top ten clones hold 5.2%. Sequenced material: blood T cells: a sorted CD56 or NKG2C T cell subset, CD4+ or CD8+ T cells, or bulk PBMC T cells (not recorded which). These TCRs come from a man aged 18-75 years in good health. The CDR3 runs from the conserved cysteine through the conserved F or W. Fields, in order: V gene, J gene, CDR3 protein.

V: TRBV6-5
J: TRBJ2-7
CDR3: CASSYSQSTGSEQYF

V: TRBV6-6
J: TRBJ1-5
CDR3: CASVTGDQPQHF

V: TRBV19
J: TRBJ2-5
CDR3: CASSPGSPGGETQYF

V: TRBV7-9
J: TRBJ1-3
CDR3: CASSLGGGGRNTIYF

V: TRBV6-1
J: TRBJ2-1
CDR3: CASSEISVVQFF

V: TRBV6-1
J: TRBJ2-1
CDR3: CASNLVRGGTYNEQFF

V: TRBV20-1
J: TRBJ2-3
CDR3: CSARRLAGPDTQYF

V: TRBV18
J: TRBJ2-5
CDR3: CASSPFQGARRGKETQYF

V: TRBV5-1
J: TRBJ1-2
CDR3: CASSLADRTASYTF

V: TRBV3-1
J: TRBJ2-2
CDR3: CASSQLLASGTGELFF

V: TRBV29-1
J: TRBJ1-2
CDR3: CSVELQGHGYTF

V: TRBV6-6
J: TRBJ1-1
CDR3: CATNQPTGEAFF

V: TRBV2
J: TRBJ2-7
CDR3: CASRYRGSSSYEQYF

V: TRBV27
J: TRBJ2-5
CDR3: CASGRQTAGGLQETQYF

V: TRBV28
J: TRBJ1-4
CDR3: CASSRPQEKLFF

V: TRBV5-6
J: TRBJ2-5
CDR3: CASSLGPTASQGTQYF

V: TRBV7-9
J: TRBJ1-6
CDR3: CASSLGPGQGKSPLHF

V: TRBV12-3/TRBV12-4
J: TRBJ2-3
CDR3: CASSQKRGGLGDTQYF

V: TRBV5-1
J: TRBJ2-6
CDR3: CASSLVQGVRGANVLTF

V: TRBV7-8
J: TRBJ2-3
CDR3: CASSSKAYITDTQYF

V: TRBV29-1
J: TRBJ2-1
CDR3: CSVGRTAGNEQFF

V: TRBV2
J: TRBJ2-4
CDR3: CAGGTGEFKNIQYF

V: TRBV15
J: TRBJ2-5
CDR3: CATSRDPAGRETQYF

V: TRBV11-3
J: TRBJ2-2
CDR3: CASSSVQGFGELFF

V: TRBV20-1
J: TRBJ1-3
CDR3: CSASSIFRNTIYF

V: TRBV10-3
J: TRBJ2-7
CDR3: CAISKTTDEQYF

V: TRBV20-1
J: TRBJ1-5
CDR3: CSVRGGSNQPQHF

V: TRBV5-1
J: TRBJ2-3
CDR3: CASSWTSGRDTQYF

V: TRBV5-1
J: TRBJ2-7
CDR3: CASRFSGTASSYEQYF

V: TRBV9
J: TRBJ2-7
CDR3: CASRSTYRGLFYEQYF

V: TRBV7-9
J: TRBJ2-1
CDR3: CASSLWDRGEFF

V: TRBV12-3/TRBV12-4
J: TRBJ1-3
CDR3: CASSQGTVTGNTIYF

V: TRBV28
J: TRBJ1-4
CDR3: CAAQGAVNEKLFF

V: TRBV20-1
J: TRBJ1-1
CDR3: CSAIGGQGDMAFF

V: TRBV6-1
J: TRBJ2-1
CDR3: CASSVQRSSYNEQFF

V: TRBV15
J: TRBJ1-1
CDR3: CATSRDRRPNTEAFF

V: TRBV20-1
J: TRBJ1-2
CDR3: CSAYSINYGYTF

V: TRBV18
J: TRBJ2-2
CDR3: CASSRYDGNTGELFF

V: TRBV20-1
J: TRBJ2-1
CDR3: CSASLAGTTWNEQFF

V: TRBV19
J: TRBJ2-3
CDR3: CASINQGAGDTQYF

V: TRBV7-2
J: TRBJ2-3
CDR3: CASSLSSGGGRTDTQYF

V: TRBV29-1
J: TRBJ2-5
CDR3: CSVEWRGQGAPGTQYF

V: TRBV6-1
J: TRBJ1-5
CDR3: CASSVRQANQPQHF

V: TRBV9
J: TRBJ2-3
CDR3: CASSVEERGLFGTQYF

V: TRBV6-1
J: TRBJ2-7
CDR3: CASIRTPSSYEQYF

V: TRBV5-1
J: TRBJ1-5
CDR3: CASSEGLITGQPQHF

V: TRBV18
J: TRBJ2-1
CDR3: CASSPTLAGGSNEQFF

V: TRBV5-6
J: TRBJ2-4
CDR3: CASSLLQASAKNIQYF

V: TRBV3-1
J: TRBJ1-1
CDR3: CASSQDGRTMGTEAFF

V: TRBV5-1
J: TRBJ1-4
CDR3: CASSAGGPTNEKLFF

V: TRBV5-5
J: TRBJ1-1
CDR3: CASSFAAGVNTEAFF

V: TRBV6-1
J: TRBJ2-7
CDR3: CASSVTGWDRASYEQYF

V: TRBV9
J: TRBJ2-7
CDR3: CASSADPLAEQYF

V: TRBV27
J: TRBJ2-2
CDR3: CASSDYYTGELFF

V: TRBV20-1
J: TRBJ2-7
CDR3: CSAVDVYEQYF

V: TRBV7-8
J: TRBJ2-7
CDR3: CASSWDRDTSYEQYF